This TCR beta chain was recorded in a study of chemoradiotherapy in HPV16-positive cancers. Study-level information: A couple of HPV16-positive patients' cells yielded candidate HPV-specific clones and common motifs. Notes on the study in general: Candidate HPV-specific clones and E7-related TCR motifs grew in tumor during treatment.

CDR1 is SGHAT, CDR2 FQNNGV, per germline. Trimming shortened V by 8 bases and J by 1 base, and 15 bases separated the two germline ends. The CDR3 is 15 amino acids. Regarding this clone: Antigen specificity is unknown.

Libraries were prepared by immunoSEQ multiplex PCR; TCRdb keeps only in-frame clonotypes and omits some of them. The sample has about 2,900 clones; approximately 87% are singletons. Over chemoradiotherapy, repertoires were sampled more than once. This receptor was identified in a human donor with HPV-associated anogenital cancer. The chain carries TRBV11-2 and TRBJ1-3; D is ambiguous. Specimen: tumor tissue, collected from a patient who underwent chemoradiotherapy. CDR3 residues: CASLAGSISGNTIYF. As DNA, the CDR3 is TGTGCCAGCCTAGCTGGCTCTATTTCTGGAAACACCATATATTTT.